A single sample gave rise to the 28 T cell receptor beta chains below, sequenced in a study of beta chain features in type 1 diabetes. Expressed TCRB transcripts were sequenced because the entire RNA isolate underwent reverse transcription. Using immunoSEQ multiplex PCR, the repertoire was profiled, and TCRdb retains in-frame clones only, with some absent. The data contain about half a million clones, about 32% of them singletons. The source material was naive CD4+ T cells from blood. These receptors were collected from a man between 18 and 35 years old in good health.

This sequence joins TRBV11-2 and TRBJ2-3; D is possibly TRBD1 (6 bases). Germline assignment: CDR1 SGHAT and CDR2 FQNNGV. V shed 2 bases and J shed 2 bases, with 11 bases lying between them. This CDR3 region has 15 residues. CDR3 nucleotides: TGTGCCAGCAGCTTACAGGGGACATTCACAGATACGCAGTATTTT. Its translation: CASSLQGTFTDTQYF.

The chain employs TRBV25-1 and TRBJ2-5; D unclear. CDR3 length equals 14 residues. Trimming removed 0 bases from V and 5 bases from J, with 10 bases in between. Germline V gene lookup returns CDR1 MGHDK and CDR2 SYGVNS. CDR3 in amino acids: CASSEYGDGETQYF. In DNA form, the CDR3 reads TGTGCCAGCAGTGAATATGGAGATGGGGAGACCCAGTACTTC.

This sequence joins TRBV7-7 and TRBJ1-5; 7 nucleotides match TRBD1. Germline V gene sequence: CDR1 SSHAT, CDR2 FNYEAQ (reference sequence). V lost 5 bases and J lost 9; bases outside the gene matches: 7. The CDR3 runs to 13 residues. This CDR3 is CASSEDRAGPQHF. CDR3 DNA sequence: TGTGCCAGCAGCGAAGACAGGGCAGGGCCCCAGCATTTT.

This chain links TRBV9 with TRBJ2-2, with D maybe TRBD2 (5 bases). CDR1 SGDLS and CDR2 YYNGEE come from the germline V gene. V was shortened by 1 base and J by 1 base, with 8 bases between the two germline ends. The CDR3 length is 15 residues. The CDR3 region has the DNA TGTGCCAGCAGCGTAAGTGGAGGGAACACCGGGGAGCTGTTTTTT. This gives the protein CASSVSGGNTGELFF.

This clone has a handful of counts. The V and J genes are TRBV11-3 and TRBJ2-1; D not resolved. Germline V gene lookup returns CDR1 SGHNT and CDR2 YENEEA. Between the trimmed V and J ends, which lost 2 bases and 1 base, there was a span of 6 bases. The CDR3 runs 14 residues. The CDR3 DNA follows: TGTGCCAGCAGCTTAAGCCCTTCCTACAATGAGCAGTTCTTC. Protein: CASSLSPSYNEQFF.

The V gene is TRBV27, the J gene TRBJ2-2, with D perhaps assigned TRBD1 or TRBD2 (5 bases each). The germline V gene has CDR1 MNHEY and CDR2 SMNVEV (reference sequence). The CDR3 sequence is 16 residues long. The V end lost 4 bases, the J end lost 4 bases, and 16 bases lay between the germline ends. This CDR3 is CASSSRFGTGTGELFF. The DNA of the CDR3 is TGTGCCAGCAGTTCCCGGTTCGGGACGGGCACCGGGGAGCTGTTTTTT.

This clone was seen more than once but under ten times. The chain has TRBV7-2 and TRBJ1-4, with D perhaps TRBD1 (5 bases). The CDR3 sequence is 15 residues long. CDR1 and CDR2 from the germline V gene are SGHTA and FQGNSA. The germline V and J ends were trimmed by 5 bases and 13 bases, with 23 bases remaining between them. The CDR3 loop reads CASSTWDGPDSGLFF. The CDR3 bases are TGTGCCAGCAGCACCTGGGACGGACCTGATTCAGGACTGTTTTTT.

With regard to this clone: The same CDR3 arises from other DNA sequences in this sample as well. This chain joins TRBV14 and TRBJ2-7; D unclear. In germline, CDR1 is SGHDN, CDR2 FVKESK. V lost 4 bases to trimming and J lost 0 bases, with 1 base between them. This CDR3 is 11 amino acids long. The CDR3 loop reads CASSRSYEQYF. Written as DNA, the CDR3 is TGTGCCAGCAGCCGCTCCTACGAGCAGTACTTC.

This clone turned up a few times. This chain uses TRBV7-2 with TRBJ2-7, with 10 bases aligning to TRBD1. This CDR3 contains 13 residues. Trimming removed 8 bases from V and 3 bases from J; junction bases left unmatched: 4. CDR1 and CDR2 (germline): SGHTA, FQGNSA. The CDR3 DNA sequence: TGTGCCAGCCGAGGACAGGGGGTCTACGAGCAGTACTTC. This gives the protein CASRGQGVYEQYF. Drawing the rest from reference TRBV7-2 and TRBJ2-7, the complete variable domain is GAGVSQSPSNKVTEKGKDVELRCDPISGHTALYWYRQSLGQGLEFLIYFQGNSAPDKSGLPSDRFSAERTGGSVSTLTIQRTQQEDSAVYLCASRGQGVYEQYFGPGTRLTVT.

The rearrangement joins TRBV15 to TRBJ2-5, with a weak D call TRBD1 (6 bases). Germline values: CDR1 LNHNV, CDR2 YYDKDF (reference sequence). V was trimmed by 3 bases and J by 2 bases, leaving 7 bases between them. The CDR3 covers 13 residues. The CDR3 is CATSRGHQETQYF. The CDR3 DNA is TGTGCCACCAGCAGGGGACATCAAGAGACCCAGTACTTC.

The V and J genes are TRBV5-1 and TRBJ1-5, with D perhaps TRBD1 (6 bases). V dropped 1 base and J dropped 5 bases, with 13 bases sitting between them. This CDR3 comprises 15 residues. Germline assignment: CDR1 SGHRS and CDR2 YFSETQ. This chain's CDR3 is CASSLTTGRDQPQHF. CDR3 DNA sequence: TGCGCCAGCAGCTTGACGACAGGCCGGGATCAGCCCCAGCATTTT.

This clone was counted only a few times. In nucleotides, the CDR3 is TGTGCCTGTTACACTCTTAGGGGGGCTTTCTTT. It yields the protein CACYTLRGAFF. V usage is TRBV30 and J usage is TRBJ1-1; D might be TRBD1 (6 bases). This CDR3 has 11 residues. Trimming took 6 bases from V and 11 from J, leaving 16 bases between them. Germline CDR1 and CDR2: GTSNPN and SVGIG (reference sequence). The complete variable domain, with remaining parts taken from reference TRBV30 and TRBJ1-1, reads SQTIHQWPATLVQPVGSPLSLECTVEGTSNPNLYWYRQAAGRGLQLLFYSVGIGQISSEVPQNLSASRPQDRQFILSSKKLLLSDSGFYLCACYTLRGAFFGQGTRLTVV.

This clone occurred a few times. The gene calls are TRBV29-1 and TRBJ2-1; 13 nucleotides match TRBD2. CDR3 size: 17 residues. Germline V gene data show CDR1 as SQVTM and CDR2 as ANQGSEA. V shed 6 bases and J 0 bases; nucleotides not matched to a gene: 8. The CDR3, as DNA: TGCAGCGTAAGGGGACTAGCGGGATCGAGCTCCTACAATGAGCAGTTCTTC. Its translation: CSVRGLAGSSSYNEQFF.

This sequence joins TRBV30 and TRBJ1-1, with unresolved D. This CDR3 comprises 13 residues. CDR1 is GTSNPN, CDR2 SVGIG, per germline (reference sequence). The V end lost 8 bases, the J end lost 0 bases, and 13 bases lay between the germline ends. CDR3 loop: CAGQTDMNTEAFF. The DNA for the CDR3 is TGTGCCGGGCAAACAGATATGAACACTGAAGCTTTCTTT.

V and J are TRBV7-9 and TRBJ2-7, with 8 positions matching TRBD1. The CDR3 totals 14 residues. After removal of 5 bases from V and 5 bases from J, the junction contained 8 bases not matched to a gene. Germline V lookup: CDR1 SEHNR, CDR2 FQNEAQ (reference sequence). CDR3 region: CASSLGQGGNEQYF. The CDR3 nucleotides read TGTGCCAGCAGCCTTGGACAGGGCGGGAACGAGCAGTACTTC. Full variable domain (missing parts from reference TRBV7-9 and TRBJ2-7): DTGVSQNPRHKITKRGQNVTFRCDPISEHNRLYWYRQTLGQGPEFLTYFQNEAQLEKSRLLSDRFSAERPKGSFSTLEIQRTEQGDSAMYLCASSLGQGGNEQYFGPGTRLTVT.

This rearrangement joins TRBV28 to TRBJ2-7; a weak D match, TRBD2 (6 bases). The CDR3 is made up of 14 amino acids. Germline CDR1 MDHEN, CDR2 SYDVKM. Trimming stripped 5 bases from V and 3 bases from J, with 14 bases between. The CDR3, as DNA: TGTGCCAGCAGTCGAAGACTAGGCGTCTACGAGCAGTACTTC. Translating gives CASSRRLGVYEQYF.

This clone was found a few times. This chain uses TRBV25-1 with TRBJ2-5; possible D gene TRBD2, 5 bases. Germline V gene data show CDR1 as MGHDK and CDR2 as SYGVNS. The V gene lost 0 bases and the J gene lost 5 bases, with 7 bases spanning the gap. This CDR3 has 13 amino acids. The CDR3 spells CASSEYGGETQYF. CDR3 bases: TGTGCCAGCAGTGAATATGGCGGGGAGACCCAGTACTTC.

The gene calls are TRBV2 and TRBJ2-5; the match to TRBD2 covers 11 bases. The DNA end is more similar to TRBJ2-7, so the J call may be wrong. The CDR3 is 15 amino acids. The germline CDR1 and CDR2 sequences are SNHLY and FYNNEI. The CDR3 nucleotides are TGTGCCAGCAGTGAGGGACTAGCGGAGGCCTACGAGCAGTACTTC. Its protein product is CASSEGLAEAYEQYF.

The chain employs TRBV2 and TRBJ2-1, with 11 bases that match TRBD1. J was trimmed by 7 bases and V by 7 bases; bases with no gene match: 3. This CDR3 comprises 13 residues. Germline CDR1 is SNHLY and CDR2 is FYNNEI. CDR3 sequence: CASTGTGGNEQFF. As DNA, the CDR3 is TGTGCCAGCACCGGGACAGGGGGGAATGAGCAGTTCTTC. The full variable domain, completed using reference TRBV2 and TRBJ2-1, is EPEVTQTPSHQVTQMGQEVILRCVPISNHLYFYWYRQILGQKVEFLVSFYNNEISEKSEIFDDQFSVERPDGSNFTLKIRSTKLEDSAMYFCASTGTGGNEQFFGPGTRLTVL.

The chain couples TRBV29-1 to TRBJ2-6, with TRBD1 identical over 9 bases. V shed 3 bases, J shed 10 bases, and the junction held 7 bases outside the gene matches. The CDR3 sequence is 14 residues long. Germline CDR1 SQVTM, CDR2 ANQGSEA. The CDR3 DNA sequence: TGCAGCGTTGACCCGGGACAGGGTGAAAACGTCCTGACTTTC. Residues: CSVDPGQGENVLTF.

The sample holds a few counts of this clone. The V gene is TRBV10-3, the J gene TRBJ1-1; 8 bases agree with TRBD1. This CDR3 spans 14 amino acids. V lost 6 bases and J lost 3; bases outside the gene matches: 6. CDR1 and CDR2 from the germline V gene are ENHRY and SYGVKD. CDR3 loop: CAISGQGAYTEAFF. DNA of the CDR3: TGTGCCATCAGCGGCCAGGGGGCCTACACTGAAGCTTTCTTT.

The rearrangement uses TRBV2 and TRBJ1-5, with D perhaps TRBD1 (5 bases). CDR3 length: 14 residues. Germline V gene lookup returns CDR1 SNHLY and CDR2 FYNNEI. V lost 3 bases to trimming and J lost 5 bases, with 11 bases between them. This CDR3 is CASSESAGDQPQHF. The CDR3 DNA reads as TGTGCCAGCAGTGAGTCTGCGGGGGATCAGCCCCAGCATTTT. The full variable domain, with the rest looked up from reference TRBV2 and TRBJ1-5, is EPEVTQTPSHQVTQMGQEVILRCVPISNHLYFYWYRQILGQKVEFLVSFYNNEISEKSEIFDDQFSVERPDGSNFTLKIRSTKLEDSAMYFCASSESAGDQPQHFGDGTRLSIL.

The chain carries TRBV7-9 and TRBJ1-1; D is undetermined. From germline, CDR1 is SEHNR and CDR2 FQNEAQ (reference sequence). Trimming stripped 5 bases from V and 7 bases from J, with 8 bases between. The CDR3 has 11 amino acids. The CDR3 nucleotides are TGTGCCAGCAGCAACGCGGTTGAAGCTTTCTTT. Translation: CASSNAVEAFF.

This CDR3 reads CASSGRQGMGETQYF. The CDR3 region has the DNA TGTGCCAGCAGCGGACGACAGGGGATGGGAGAGACCCAGTACTTC. The chain uses TRBV4-2 and TRBJ2-5; TRBD1 matches at 8 bases. V trimming: 5 bases; J trimming: 4 bases; junction bases outside the gene matches: 9. The CDR3 has 15 amino acids. In germline, CDR1 is LGHNA, CDR2 YNFKEQ.

This clone appeared once. The J gene is TRBJ2-3, the V gene TRBV7-6; 7 bases fit TRBD2. This CDR3 region has 16 residues. After removal of 3 bases from V and 2 bases from J, the junction contained 8 bases not matched to a gene. Germline assignment: CDR1 SGHVS and CDR2 FNYEAQ. This CDR3 is CASSFGSGTNTDTQYF. The CDR3 DNA follows: TGTGCCAGCAGCTTTGGTTCCGGGACTAACACAGATACGCAGTATTTT.

This chain uses TRBV10-3 with TRBJ2-3, with TRBD1 identical over 8 bases. This CDR3 is built from 14 residues. After removal of 6 bases from V and 2 bases from J, the junction contained 4 bases not matched to a gene. Per germline, CDR1 ENHRY and CDR2 SYGVKD. CDR3 in DNA: TGTGCCATCAGACAGGGGGGATCCACAGATACGCAGTATTTT. Its translation: CAIRQGGSTDTQYF.

V gene TRBV13 combines with J gene TRBJ2-2; D gene ambiguous. Trimming cost V 4 bases and J 0 bases, with 9 bases left between them. This CDR3 has 15 amino acids. The V gene's germline CDR1 is PRHDT and CDR2 FYEKMQ (reference sequence). CDR3 residues: CASSYLPTNTGELFF. The CDR3 nucleotides read TGTGCCAGCAGCTACCTACCTACGAACACCGGGGAGCTGTTTTTT.

The J gene is TRBJ2-5, the V gene TRBV18; D not resolved. Trimming removed 5 bases at V and 0 bases at J, with 4 bases between. The CDR3 is 12 amino acids. Germline loops: CDR1 KGHSH, CDR2 LQKENI. The CDR3 DNA is TGTGCCAGCTCAAACAACCAAGAGACCCAGTACTTC. As protein: CASSNNQETQYF.